Below are 2 T cell receptor beta chains sequenced from a single sample in a study of cytomegalovirus exposure and HLA in healthy donors. Primers: 60 Vbeta forward and 13 Jbeta reverse. TCRdb's copy holds only in-frame clones and misses some; the assay was immunoSEQ multiplex PCR. The sample contains 35,000 to 45,000 clones, about 70% of which appear only once. Sequencing was performed on PBMCs. The source is a man younger than 40 in good health and CMV-seronegative.

The V gene is TRBV29-1, the J gene TRBJ2-1; the D gene is possibly TRBD1 (6 bases). Trimming cost V 6 bases and J 5 bases, with 20 bases left between them. This CDR3 comprises 15 residues. Per germline, CDR1 SQVTM and CDR2 ANQGSEA. CDR3 in DNA: TGCAGCGTAACCATGTGGGGGACACGACACAATGAGCAGTTCTTC. This encodes CSVTMWGTRHNEQFF.

V is TRBV27 and J is TRBJ2-6; TRBD2 agrees at 10 bases. From germline, CDR1 is MNHEY and CDR2 SMNVEV (reference sequence). This CDR3 contains 19 residues. The J segment lost 0 bases and the V segment lost 0 bases, leaving 5 bases of the junction unmatched. CDR3 in amino acids: CASSLSLAGVLSGANVLTF. In DNA form, the CDR3 reads TGTGCCAGCAGTTTATCGCTAGCGGGAGTCCTCTCTGGGGCCAACGTCCTGACTTTC.